The text below deals with one T cell receptor (beta chain). Its antigen is currently unknown. Other DNA sequences in the sample encode the same CDR3. Germline-derived CDR1 and CDR2 are SQVTM and ANQGSEA. CDR3 length equals 11 residues. Trimming stripped 2 bases from V and 6 bases from J, with 7 bases between. Described treatment: oral pan-JAK inhibitor, 5-10 mg twice daily. It was from alopecia areata patients that lesional scalp punch biopsies and peripheral blood were collected. PBMCs provided sorted CD4+ and CD8+ T cells. RNA extraction was followed by reverse transcription into cDNA, which acted as the sequencing template. Assay: immunoSEQ multiplex PCR; the TCRdb copy retains only in-frame clones and omits some. Of over 150,000 clones detected, 40% to 65% appear once; the ten largest clones hold 11%. These data come from a study of CD8+ T cells in alopecia areata. Study in general: Treated patients took oral tofacitinib at 5 to 10 mg twice daily.

General study results and limits: TCR sharing was clearer in mice than between patients, perhaps partly owing to patient HLA diversity.

The clonotype was recovered from a human donor with alopecia areata. The starting material was CD8+ T cells sorted from blood, obtained at week 24, from a patient treated with tofacitinib. The chain carries TRBV29-1 and TRBJ1-2; D unclear. This chain's CDR3 is CSVELSDGYTF. The DNA of the CDR3 is TGCAGCGTTGAACTATCGGATGGCTACACCTTC.